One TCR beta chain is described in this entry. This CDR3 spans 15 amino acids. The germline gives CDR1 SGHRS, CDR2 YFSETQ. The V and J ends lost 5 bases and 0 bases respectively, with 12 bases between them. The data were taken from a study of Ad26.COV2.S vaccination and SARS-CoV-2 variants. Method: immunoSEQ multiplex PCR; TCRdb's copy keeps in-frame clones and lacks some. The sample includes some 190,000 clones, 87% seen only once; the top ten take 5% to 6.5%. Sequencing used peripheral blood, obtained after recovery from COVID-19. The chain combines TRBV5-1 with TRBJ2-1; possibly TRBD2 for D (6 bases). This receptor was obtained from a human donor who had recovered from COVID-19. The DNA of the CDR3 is TGCGCCAGCAGTCCAGCGGGTTACTCCTACAATGAGCAGTTCTTC. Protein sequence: CASSPAGYSYNEQFF.